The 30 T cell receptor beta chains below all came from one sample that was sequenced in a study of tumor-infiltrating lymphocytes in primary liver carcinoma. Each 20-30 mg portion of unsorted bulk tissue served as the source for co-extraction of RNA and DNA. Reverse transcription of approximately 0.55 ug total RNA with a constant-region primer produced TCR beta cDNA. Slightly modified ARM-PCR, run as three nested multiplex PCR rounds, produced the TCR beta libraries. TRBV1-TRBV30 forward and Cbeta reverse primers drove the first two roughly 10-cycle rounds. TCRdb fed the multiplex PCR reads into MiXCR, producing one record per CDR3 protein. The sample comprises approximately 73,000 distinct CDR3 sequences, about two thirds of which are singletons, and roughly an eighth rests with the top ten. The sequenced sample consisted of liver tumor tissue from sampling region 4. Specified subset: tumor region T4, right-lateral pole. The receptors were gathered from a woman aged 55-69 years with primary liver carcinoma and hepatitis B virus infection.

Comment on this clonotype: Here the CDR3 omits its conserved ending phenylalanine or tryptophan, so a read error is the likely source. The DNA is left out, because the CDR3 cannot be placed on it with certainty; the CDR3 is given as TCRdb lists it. Here the CDR3 reads CASSHPDYNELFL. V gene TRBV11-3 combines with J gene TRBJ2-1; the table's D call, TRBD1, was not checked against the DNA. The length of the CDR3 is 13 amino acids, counting both ends. Germline V gene data show CDR1 as SGHNT and CDR2 as YENEEA.

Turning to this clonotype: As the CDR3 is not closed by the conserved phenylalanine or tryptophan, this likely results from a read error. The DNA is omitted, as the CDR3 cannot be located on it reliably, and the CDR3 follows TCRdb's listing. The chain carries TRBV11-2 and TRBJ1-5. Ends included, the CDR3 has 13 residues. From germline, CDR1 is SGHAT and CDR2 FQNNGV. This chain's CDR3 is CASSGDRNQPLHY.

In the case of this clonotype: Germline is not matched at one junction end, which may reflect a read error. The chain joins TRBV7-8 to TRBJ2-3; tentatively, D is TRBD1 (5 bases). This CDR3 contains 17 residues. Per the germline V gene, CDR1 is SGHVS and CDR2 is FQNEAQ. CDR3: CASSRNRFRSSTDTQYF. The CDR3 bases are TGCGCCAGCAGCCGAAACAGGTTCCGCTCTAGCACAGATACGCAGTATTTT. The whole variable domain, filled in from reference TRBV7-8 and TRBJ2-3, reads GAGVSQSPRYKVAKRGQDVALRCDPISGHVSLFWYQQALGQGPEFLTYFQNEAQLDKSGLPSDRFFAERPEGSVSTLKIQRTQQEDSAVYLCASSRNRFRSSTDTQYFGPGTRLTVL.

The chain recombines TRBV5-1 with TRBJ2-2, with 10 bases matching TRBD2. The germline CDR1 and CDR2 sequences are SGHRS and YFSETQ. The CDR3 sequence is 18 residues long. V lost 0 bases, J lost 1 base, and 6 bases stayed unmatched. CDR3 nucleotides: TGCGCCAGCAGCTTGGTCCCTAGCGGGAGTCAGAACACCGGGGAGCTGTTTTTT. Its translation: CASSLVPSGSQNTGELFF.

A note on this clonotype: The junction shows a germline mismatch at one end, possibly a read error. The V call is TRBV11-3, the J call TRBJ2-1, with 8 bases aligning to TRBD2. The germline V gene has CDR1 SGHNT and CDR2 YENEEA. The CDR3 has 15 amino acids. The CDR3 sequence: CASSPRGSGNSERFF. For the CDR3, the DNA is TGTGCCAGCAGCCCTCGTGGTAGCGGGAACAGTGAGCGGTTCTTC.

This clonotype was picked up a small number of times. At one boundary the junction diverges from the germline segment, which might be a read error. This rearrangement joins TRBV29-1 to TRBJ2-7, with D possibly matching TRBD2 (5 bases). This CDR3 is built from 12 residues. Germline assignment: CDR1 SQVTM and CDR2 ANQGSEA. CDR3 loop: CSVAPWSYEQYF. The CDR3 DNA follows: TGTAGCGTTGCCCCATGGTCCTACGAGCAGTACTTC.

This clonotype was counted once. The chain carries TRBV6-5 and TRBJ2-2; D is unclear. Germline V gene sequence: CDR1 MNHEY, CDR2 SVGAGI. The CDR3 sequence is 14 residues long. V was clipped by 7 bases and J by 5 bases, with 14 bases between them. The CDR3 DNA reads TGTGCCAGCATGGCCCCTACATGGACCGGGGAGCTGTTTTTT. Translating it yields CASMAPTWTGELFF.

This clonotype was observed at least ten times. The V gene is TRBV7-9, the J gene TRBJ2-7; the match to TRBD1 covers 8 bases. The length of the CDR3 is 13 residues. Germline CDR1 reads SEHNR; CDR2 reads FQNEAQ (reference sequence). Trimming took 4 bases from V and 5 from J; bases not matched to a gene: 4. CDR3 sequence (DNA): TGTGCCAGCAGCTACCAGGGGGCTCACGAGCAGTACTTC. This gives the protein CASSYQGAHEQYF.

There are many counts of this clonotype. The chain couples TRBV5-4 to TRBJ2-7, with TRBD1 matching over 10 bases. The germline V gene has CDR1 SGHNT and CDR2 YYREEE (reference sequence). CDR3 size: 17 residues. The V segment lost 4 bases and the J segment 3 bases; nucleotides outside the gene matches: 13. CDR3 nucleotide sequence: TGTGCCAGCAGCCCCCGGGACAGGGGCCCCATGGACTACGAGCAGTACTTC. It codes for CASSPRDRGPMDYEQYF.

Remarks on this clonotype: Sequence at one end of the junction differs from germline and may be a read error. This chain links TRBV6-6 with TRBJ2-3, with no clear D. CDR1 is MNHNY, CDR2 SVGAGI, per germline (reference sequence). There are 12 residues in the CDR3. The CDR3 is CANSLGTDTQYF. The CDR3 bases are TGCGCCAACAGTTTGGGCACAGATACGCAGTATTTT.

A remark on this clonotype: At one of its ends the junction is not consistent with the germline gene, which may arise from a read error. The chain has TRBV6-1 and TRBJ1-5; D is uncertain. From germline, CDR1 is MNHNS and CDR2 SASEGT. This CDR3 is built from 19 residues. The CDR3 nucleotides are TGTGCCAGCATGGAACCGGGGAGTCGGTATGGTTATAGCTATCAGCCCCAGCATTTT. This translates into CASMEPGSRYGYSYQPQHF.

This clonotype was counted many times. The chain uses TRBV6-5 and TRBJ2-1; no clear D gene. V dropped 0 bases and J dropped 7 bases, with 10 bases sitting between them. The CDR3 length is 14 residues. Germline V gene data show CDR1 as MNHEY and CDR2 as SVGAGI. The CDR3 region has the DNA TGTGCCAGCAGTTACTCGAGTCTGGGTAATGAGCAGTTCTTC. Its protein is CASSYSSLGNEQFF.

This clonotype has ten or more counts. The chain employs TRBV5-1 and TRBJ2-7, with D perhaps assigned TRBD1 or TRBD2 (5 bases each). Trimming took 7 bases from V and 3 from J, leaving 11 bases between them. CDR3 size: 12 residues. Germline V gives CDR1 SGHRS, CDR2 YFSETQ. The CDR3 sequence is CASRDGFYEQYF. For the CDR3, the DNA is TGCGCCAGCCGGGACGGGTTCTACGAGCAGTACTTC. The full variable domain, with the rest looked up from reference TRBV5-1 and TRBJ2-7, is KAGVTQTPRYLIKTRGQQVTLSCSPISGHRSVSWYQQTPGQGLQFLFEYFSETQRNKGNFPGRFSGRQFSNSRSEMNVSTLELGDSALYLCASRDGFYEQYFGPGTRLTVT.

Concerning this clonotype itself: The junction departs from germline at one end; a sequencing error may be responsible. Written as DNA, the CDR3 is TGTGCCAGCCAGGGGCAGGGGGAAGCAGATGCGCAGTATTTT. Its protein product is CASQGQGEADAQYF. The chain couples TRBV6-1 to TRBJ2-3; TRBD1 matches at 7 bases. The CDR3 totals 14 residues. CDR1 MNHNS and CDR2 SASEGT come from the germline V gene.

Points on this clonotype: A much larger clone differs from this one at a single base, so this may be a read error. CDR3 coding DNA: TGTGCCAGCGGTTTGGTAGCACTACGGGCTACTGAAAAACTGTTTTTT. Its protein product is CASGLVALRATEKLFF. The chain is built from TRBV12-3 or TRBV12-4 and TRBJ1-4; D unresolved. The CDR3 sequence is 16 residues long.

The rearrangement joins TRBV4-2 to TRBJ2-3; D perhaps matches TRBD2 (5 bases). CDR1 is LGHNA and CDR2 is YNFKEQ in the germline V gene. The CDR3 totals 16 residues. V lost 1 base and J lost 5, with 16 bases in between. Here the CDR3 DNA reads TGTGCCAGCAGCCAAGTCGAGGGAGAGCGCAGAGATACGCAGTATTTT. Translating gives CASSQVEGERRDTQYF.

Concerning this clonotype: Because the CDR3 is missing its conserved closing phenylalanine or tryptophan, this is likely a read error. The CDR3 spells CASSSGTSGRVNTQYL. CDR3 nucleotides: TGTGCCAGCAGCTCCGGGACTAGCGGGAGGGTGAATACGCAGTATCTT. The J gene is TRBJ2-3, the V gene TRBV4-2; 16 bases align to TRBD2. The germline V gene encodes CDR1 LGHNA and CDR2 YNFKEQ. V gave up 5 bases and J gave up 7 bases; unmatched junction bases: 6. CDR3 size: 16 residues.

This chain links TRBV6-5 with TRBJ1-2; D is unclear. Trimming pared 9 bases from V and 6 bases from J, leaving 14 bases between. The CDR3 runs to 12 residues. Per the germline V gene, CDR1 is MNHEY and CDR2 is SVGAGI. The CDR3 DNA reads TGTGCCAGGAGTACTGGGTATGATGGCTACACCTTC. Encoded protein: CARSTGYDGYTF.

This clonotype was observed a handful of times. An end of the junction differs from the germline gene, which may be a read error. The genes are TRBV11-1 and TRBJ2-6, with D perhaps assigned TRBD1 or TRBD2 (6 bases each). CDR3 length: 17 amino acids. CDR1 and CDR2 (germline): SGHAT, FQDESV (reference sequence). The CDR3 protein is CARSLADSSSGANVLTF. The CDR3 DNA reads TGTGCCAGGAGCTTAGCGGACAGTTCCTCCGGGGCCAACGTCCTGACTTTC.

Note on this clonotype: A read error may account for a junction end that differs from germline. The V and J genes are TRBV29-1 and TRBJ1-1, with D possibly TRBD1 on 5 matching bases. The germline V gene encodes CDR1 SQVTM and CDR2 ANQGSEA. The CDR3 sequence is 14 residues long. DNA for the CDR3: TGCAGCGCGGGGGAAATGAATACGAACACTGAGGCTTTCTTT. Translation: CSAGEMNTNTEAFF.

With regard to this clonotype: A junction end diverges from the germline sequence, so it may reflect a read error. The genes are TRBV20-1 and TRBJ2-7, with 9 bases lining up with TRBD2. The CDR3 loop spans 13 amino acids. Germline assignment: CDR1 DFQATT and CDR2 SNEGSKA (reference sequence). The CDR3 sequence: CSARGLAGIEQYF. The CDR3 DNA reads TGCAGTGCCAGAGGGCTAGCGGGAATCGAGCAGTACTTC.

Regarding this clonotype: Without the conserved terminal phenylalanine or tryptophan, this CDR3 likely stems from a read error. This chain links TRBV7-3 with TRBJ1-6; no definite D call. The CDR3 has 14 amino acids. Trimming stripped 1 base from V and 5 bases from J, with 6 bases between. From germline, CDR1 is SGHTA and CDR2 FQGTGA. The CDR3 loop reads CASSLNSDNSPLHY. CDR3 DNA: TGTGCCAGCAGCTTAAACAGCGATAATTCACCCCTCCACTAT.

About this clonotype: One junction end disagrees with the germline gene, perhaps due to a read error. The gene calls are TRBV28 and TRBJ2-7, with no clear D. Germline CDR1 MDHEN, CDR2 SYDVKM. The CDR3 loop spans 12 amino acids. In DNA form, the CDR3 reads TGTGCCAGCAGTAAGGGCTCCCACGAGCACTACTTC. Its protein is CASSKGSHEHYF.

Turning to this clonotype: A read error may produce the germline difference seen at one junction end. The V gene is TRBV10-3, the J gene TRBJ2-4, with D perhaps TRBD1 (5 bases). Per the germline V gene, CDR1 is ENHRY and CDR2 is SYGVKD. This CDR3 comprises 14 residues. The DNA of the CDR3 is TGTGCCATCAGTGTAGTAGACAGCAAAAACATTCAGTATTTC. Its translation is CAISVVDSKNIQYF.

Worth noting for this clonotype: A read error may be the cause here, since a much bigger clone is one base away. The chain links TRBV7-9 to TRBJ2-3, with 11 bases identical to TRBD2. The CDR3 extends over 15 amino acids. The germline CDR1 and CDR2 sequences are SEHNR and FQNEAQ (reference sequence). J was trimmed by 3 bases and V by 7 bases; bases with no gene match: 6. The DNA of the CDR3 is TGTGCCAGCATCTTCGGACTAGCGGGTACAGATACGCAGTATTTT. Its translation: CASIFGLAGTDTQYF.

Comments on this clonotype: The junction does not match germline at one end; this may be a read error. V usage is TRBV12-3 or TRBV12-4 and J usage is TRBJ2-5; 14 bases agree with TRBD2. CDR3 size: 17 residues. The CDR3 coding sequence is TGCGCCAGCAGAAGACTAGCGGGAGGGCCGAGAGTAGAAGACCGGTACTTC. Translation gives CASRRLAGGPRVEDRYF.

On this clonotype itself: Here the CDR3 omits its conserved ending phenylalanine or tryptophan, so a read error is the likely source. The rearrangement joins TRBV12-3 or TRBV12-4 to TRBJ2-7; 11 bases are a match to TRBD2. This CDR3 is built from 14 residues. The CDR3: CASSRQLAGVKQYL. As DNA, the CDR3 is TGCGCCAGCAGTAGACAACTAGCGGGAGTCAAGCAGTACTTA.

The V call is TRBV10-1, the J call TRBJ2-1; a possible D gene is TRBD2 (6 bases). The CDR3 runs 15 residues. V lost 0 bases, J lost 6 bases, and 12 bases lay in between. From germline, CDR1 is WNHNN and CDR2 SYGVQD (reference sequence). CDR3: CASSESTSGCNEQFF. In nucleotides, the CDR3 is TGCGCCAGCAGTGAGTCGACTAGTGGGTGCAATGAGCAGTTCTTC.

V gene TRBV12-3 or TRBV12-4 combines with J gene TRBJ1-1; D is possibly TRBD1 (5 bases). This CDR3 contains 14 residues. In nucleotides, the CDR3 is TGTACCCCCCCTGGGGCAGATATGAACACTGAAGCTTTCTTT. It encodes CTPPGADMNTEAFF.

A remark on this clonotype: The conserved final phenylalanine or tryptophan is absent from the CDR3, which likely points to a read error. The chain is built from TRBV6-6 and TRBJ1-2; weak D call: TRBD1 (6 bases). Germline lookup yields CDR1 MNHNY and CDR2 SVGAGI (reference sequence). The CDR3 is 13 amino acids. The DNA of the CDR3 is TGTGCCAGCAGCCTAGACAGGAACTATGACTACACCATC. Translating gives CASSLDRNYDYTI.